This record covers a single TCR beta chain. Under the authors' procedure: Quantification of nucleated cells was approximated via reference gene primer amplification. The table came from immunoSEQ multiplex PCR; TCRdb's copy has only in-frame clones and leaves some out. V and J calls and clone size come straight from that table; D and trimming were deduced from the DNA. In the table there are around 290,000 clones, about 89% of which are singletons. This sample was taken from a study of blood T cell repertoires in COVID-19. Participant-reported clinical history was the basis for cohort assignment. Two consecutive negative NP/OP PCR tests, clearance, or resolved symptoms defined Cohort 3 recovery. Germline V gene sequence: CDR1 SGHTS, CDR2 YDEGEE. The CDR3 contains 15 residues. Trimming shortened V by 4 bases and J by 3 bases, and 14 bases separated the two germline ends.

The receptor comes from a woman aged 18-35 years who had recovered from COVID-19. Sample: PBMCs or T cells enriched from blood (not recorded which). This chain joins TRBV5-8 and TRBJ1-5, with D perhaps TRBD1 (6 bases). CDR3 sequence reads: CASSHRQAINQPQHF. Here the CDR3 DNA reads TGTGCCAGCAGCCACCGACAGGCTATCAATCAGCCCCAGCATTTT.